A single sample gave rise to the 9 T cell receptor beta chains below, sequenced in a study of T cell responses to AZD1222 COVID-19 vaccine. Generated by immunoSEQ multiplex PCR, the TCRdb table keeps only in-frame clones and is missing some. The repertoire holds 150,000 or so clones, around nine tenths seen once, with approximately 3% in the top ten. The source material was peripheral blood, sampled on day 0 of MenACWY control vaccination. All receptors derive from an adult in good health.

The rearrangement joins TRBV2 to TRBJ1-2; D unresolved. This CDR3 region has 13 residues. V lost 4 bases and J 6 bases, leaving 12 bases between the germline ends. The germline V gene encodes CDR1 SNHLY and CDR2 FYNNEI. DNA of the CDR3: TGTGCCAGCAGTGTGCGGCTACGAGATGGCTACACCTTC. Its protein is CASSVRLRDGYTF.

V gene TRBV25-1 combines with J gene TRBJ1-2; 7 bases agree with TRBD1. Losses at the gene ends were 4 bases for V and 3 bases for J; bases not matched to a gene: 5. Germline CDR1 reads MGHDK; CDR2 reads SYGVNS. The CDR3 covers 14 residues. The CDR3 loop is CASSAWDSYYGYTF. As DNA, the CDR3 is TGTGCCAGCAGTGCTTGGGACAGTTACTATGGCTACACCTTC.

The rearrangement uses TRBV28 and TRBJ1-2, with a weak D call TRBD1 (5 bases). The germline V and J ends were trimmed by 8 bases and 1 base, with 23 bases remaining between them. Per the germline V gene, CDR1 is MDHEN and CDR2 is SYDVKM. The CDR3 extends over 17 amino acids. The CDR3 loop reads CASCTQQALRLNYGYTF. The CDR3 DNA reads as TGTGCCAGCTGTACGCAACAGGCGCTGCGACTTAACTATGGCTACACCTTC.

This clone was counted a single time. The CDR3 DNA reads TGTGCCAGCAGACCCCCCCGGGCAGGGTTCTACGAGCAGTACTTC. As protein: CASRPPRAGFYEQYF. The chain couples TRBV6-5 to TRBJ2-7, with a weak D call TRBD1 (5 bases). The CDR3 has 15 amino acids. Deletions cut 6 bases from V and 3 bases from J, with 18 bases between. CDR1 is MNHEY and CDR2 is SVGAGI in the germline V gene.

The rearrangement joins TRBV27 to TRBJ1-2; weak D call: TRBD1 (6 bases). V lost 0 bases to trimming and J lost 2 bases, with 10 bases between them. From germline, CDR1 is MNHEY and CDR2 SMNVEV (reference sequence). There are 15 residues in the CDR3. DNA for the CDR3: TGTGCCAGCAGTTTATCGGGGCAGGGGAACTATGGCTACACCTTC. As protein: CASSLSGQGNYGYTF.

J is TRBJ2-2 and V is TRBV11-1, with D perhaps TRBD2 (6 bases). Per the germline V gene, CDR1 is SGHAT and CDR2 is FQDESV (reference sequence). The CDR3 covers 15 residues. The V gene lost 2 bases and the J gene lost 0 bases, with 7 bases spanning the gap. The CDR3 DNA reads as TGTGCCAGCAGCTTACGCGGGACGAACACCGGGGAGCTGTTTTTT. This codes for CASSLRGTNTGELFF.

The chain employs TRBV19 and TRBJ2-2, with a tentative D call TRBD2 (6 bases). Germline CDR1 reads LNHDA; CDR2 reads SQIVND (reference sequence). The V and J ends lost 3 bases and 2 bases respectively, with 13 bases between them. CDR3 size: 16 residues. In DNA, the CDR3 is TGTGCCAGTAGTATTATGGCGGGACGAAACACCGGGGAGCTGTTTTTT. Its protein product is CASSIMAGRNTGELFF.

This sequence joins TRBV6-5 and TRBJ1-1, with D possibly being TRBD1 (6 bases). CDR3 length equals 15 residues. The germline CDR1 and CDR2 sequences are MNHEY and SVGAGI. Trimming removed 4 bases at V and 6 bases at J, with 18 bases between. CDR3: CASSSRRRGDAEAFF. The CDR3 DNA reads TGTGCCAGCAGTTCTCGACGGAGGGGGGACGCTGAAGCTTTCTTT.

The chain has TRBV11-2 and TRBJ1-4; D not resolved. The CDR3 has 13 residues. CDR1 SGHAT and CDR2 FQNNGV come from the germline V gene. V lost 5 bases, J lost 5 bases, and 9 bases lay in between. Written as DNA, the CDR3 is TGTGCCAGCAGCCTGACCCCGAATGAAAAACTGTTTTTT. Translated, it gives CASSLTPNEKLFF.